The 28 T cell receptor beta chains below all came from one sample that was sequenced in a study of blood T cell repertoires in COVID-19. Data came from immunoSEQ multiplex PCR; TCRdb stores just in-frame clones and leaves some out. The table lists about 160,000 clones, approximately 87% of them singletons. Sequencing used peripheral blood. These receptors came from a woman aged 70 to 79 with COVID-19, enrolled during active disease.

The count of this clone is one. The chain combines TRBV15 with TRBJ2-2, with D possibly being TRBD1 (6 bases). CDR1 is LNHNV and CDR2 is YYDKDF in the germline V gene (reference sequence). The CDR3 contains 15 residues. The germline V and J ends were trimmed by 0 bases and 1 base, with 6 bases remaining between them. The CDR3 nucleotides read TGTGCCACCAGCAGAGAGACAGGGAACACCGGGGAGCTGTTTTTT. Translation gives CATSRETGNTGELFF.

V and J are TRBV28 and TRBJ2-7; 7 bases fit TRBD1. Germline loops: CDR1 MDHEN, CDR2 SYDVKM. The J segment lost 5 bases and the V segment lost 3 bases, leaving 10 bases of the junction unmatched. CDR3 size: 15 residues. CDR3 residues: CASSFRQGVVHEQYF. In DNA form, the CDR3 reads TGTGCCAGCAGTTTTCGACAGGGAGTCGTACACGAGCAGTACTTC.

This chain connects TRBV5-4 to TRBJ2-5; 7 nucleotides align to TRBD2. V shed 3 bases and J 1 base; nucleotides not matched to a gene: 3. The CDR3 is 14 residues long. Germline V CDR1 and CDR2: SGHNT, YYREEE (reference sequence). CDR3 DNA sequence: TGTGCCAGCAGCTCCCAGCGGGGCCAAGAGACCCAGTACTTC. This gives the protein CASSSQRGQETQYF.

The J gene is TRBJ1-2, the V gene TRBV7-2; a possible D gene is TRBD1 (5 bases). This CDR3 is built from 15 residues. The V gene's germline CDR1 is SGHTA and CDR2 FQGNSA. The ends were cut back, 1 base at V and 5 bases at J, with 14 bases in the middle. CDR3 amino acids: CTSSLDATVGYGYTF. Here the CDR3 DNA reads TGTACCAGCAGCTTAGATGCGACAGTGGGATATGGCTACACCTTC.

J is TRBJ1-5 and V is TRBV3-1 (or the pseudogene TRBV3-2), with D unclear. CDR3 length: 14 amino acids. V was cut by 0 bases and J by 4 bases, with 7 bases left in between. Germline assignment: CDR1 LGHDT and CDR2 YNNKEL (reference sequence). CDR3 in amino acids: CASSQELFNQPQHF. DNA for the CDR3: TGTGCCAGCAGCCAAGAGTTATTTAATCAGCCCCAGCATTTT.

This clone was seen a handful of times. The rearrangement joins TRBV6-2 or TRBV6-3 to TRBJ1-1; D possibly corresponds to TRBD1 (6 bases). V was shortened by 4 bases and J by 7 bases, with 13 bases between the two germline ends. This CDR3 is built from 13 residues. Germline CDR1 and CDR2: MNHEY and SVGEGT. CDR3: CASSSRGGFEAFF. The CDR3 nucleotides read TGTGCCAGCAGTTCAAGGGGGGGGTTTGAAGCTTTCTTT.

The chain recombines TRBV4-2 with TRBJ1-5; D remains ambiguous. The CDR3 is made up of 15 amino acids. Germline lookup yields CDR1 LGHNA and CDR2 YNFKEQ. The germline V and J ends were trimmed by 0 bases and 4 bases, with 10 bases remaining between them. The CDR3 loop is CASSQDQRENQPQHF. The CDR3 bases are TGTGCCAGCAGCCAAGATCAACGAGAGAATCAGCCCCAGCATTTT.

The chain links TRBV7-9 to TRBJ1-4, with a weak D call TRBD1 (6 bases). The CDR3 runs 14 residues. CDR1 is SEHNR, CDR2 FQNEAQ, per germline (reference sequence). V was cut by 4 bases and J by 5 bases, with 11 bases left in between. The CDR3 region is CASSSRQENEKLFF. CDR3 sequence (DNA): TGTGCCAGCAGCTCTCGACAGGAGAATGAAAAACTGTTTTTT.

The J gene is TRBJ1-1, the V gene TRBV5-1; no firm D call. Per germline, CDR1 SGHRS and CDR2 YFSETQ. The V end lost 0 bases, the J end lost 5 bases, and 5 bases lay between the germline ends. The CDR3 consists of 12 residues. As DNA, the CDR3 is TGCGCCAGCAGCTTGGGTCGTACTGAAGCTTTCTTT. Amino acid sequence: CASSLGRTEAFF.

This chain connects TRBV19 to TRBJ1-5; possible D gene TRBD1, 5 bases. The CDR3 loop spans 15 amino acids. V was trimmed by 3 bases and J by 9 bases, leaving 18 bases between them. Germline CDR1 LNHDA, CDR2 SQIVND (reference sequence). Here the CDR3 reads CASSIYLDSLWPQHF. The DNA for the CDR3 is TGTGCCAGTAGTATTTACCTCGACAGTTTATGGCCCCAGCATTTT.

The gene calls are TRBV25-1 and TRBJ2-1; a possible D gene is TRBD1 (6 bases). Germline lookup yields CDR1 MGHDK and CDR2 SYGVNS. Trimming removed 2 bases from V and 6 bases from J, with 14 bases in between. CDR3 length: 15 amino acids. The CDR3 nucleotides read TGTGCCAGCAGTGAAGTTCCCGTGGGGGCCAATGAGCAGTTCTTC. Residues: CASSEVPVGANEQFF.

The V and J genes are TRBV2 and TRBJ1-2; 10 nucleotides agree with TRBD1. This CDR3 contains 14 residues. CDR1 and CDR2 (germline): SNHLY, FYNNEI. J gave up 1 base and V 5 bases, and 1 base lay outside the gene matches. The CDR3 nucleotides read TGTGCCAGCAGTTGGGACAGGGGTAACTATGGCTACACCTTC. Encoded protein: CASSWDRGNYGYTF.

This chain uses TRBV15 with TRBJ2-5; 9 nucleotides match TRBD2. The ends lost 3 bases at V and 5 bases at J; junction bases unmatched: 13. The germline CDR1 and CDR2 sequences are LNHNV and YYDKDF (reference sequence). The CDR3 sequence is 17 residues long. DNA of the CDR3: TGTGCCACCAGCAGTCGCTATGGGCTAGCGGGGCGGGAGACCCAGTACTTC. Residues: CATSSRYGLAGRETQYF. The whole variable domain, filled in from reference TRBV15 and TRBJ2-5, reads DAMVIQNPRYQVTQFGKPVTLSCSQTLNHNVMYWYQQKSSQAPKLLFHYYDKDFNNEADTPDNFQSRRPNTSFCFLDIRSPGLGDTAMYLCATSSRYGLAGRETQYFGPGTRLLVL.

The chain links TRBV21-1 to TRBJ2-1; the table calls TRBD2, which could not be checked here. TRBV21-1 is deemed a pseudogene. The CDR3 consists of 16 residues. The CDR3 nucleotides read TGTGCCAGCAGCAAAGCTAACAGCGGGGGGTGCAATGAGCAGTTCTTC. Translating it yields CASSKANSGGCNEQFF.

This chain links TRBV6-2 or TRBV6-3 with TRBJ2-6; D might be TRBD2 (6 bases). This CDR3 is 15 amino acids long. Looked up from germline, CDR1 is MNHEY and CDR2 is SVGEGT. Trimming took off 2 bases at V and 1 base at J, with 6 bases between the two ends. The CDR3 loop is CASSYRESGANVLTF. CDR3 in DNA: TGTGCCAGCAGTTACCGGGAGTCTGGGGCCAACGTCCTGACTTTC.

This clone has only one observation. The chain couples TRBV6-1 to TRBJ2-3, with D tentatively TRBD1 (6 bases). Trimming removed 0 bases at V and 7 bases at J, with 17 bases between. CDR3 size: 16 residues. Germline values: CDR1 MNHNS, CDR2 SASEGT. The DNA for the CDR3 is TGTGCCAGCAGTGAAGCAGCGAGCCAGGGGATACATACGCAGTATTTT. Its protein product is CASSEAASQGIHTQYF.

V is TRBV7-6 and J is TRBJ1-5; the D is unclear. Germline V gives CDR1 SGHVS, CDR2 FNYEAQ. Deletions cut 1 base from V and 6 bases from J, with 7 bases between. CDR3 length: 13 amino acids. CDR3 nucleotide sequence: TGTGCCAGCAGCTTAGACATTTCTCAGCCCCAGCATTTT. Protein product: CASSLDISQPQHF. The variable domain in full, completed from reference TRBV7-6 and TRBJ1-5, reads GAGVSQSPRYKVTKRGQDVALRCDPISGHVSLYWYRQALGQGPEFLTYFNYEAQQDKSGLPNDRFSAERPEGSISTLTIQRTEQRDSAMYRCASSLDISQPQHFGDGTRLSIL.

The chain joins TRBV28 to TRBJ1-4; 7 bases map to TRBD1. V shed 6 bases and J 8 bases; nucleotides not matched to a gene: 3. The germline gives CDR1 MDHEN, CDR2 SYDVKM. The CDR3 runs 12 residues. The CDR3 region is CASRVGGEKLFF. The CDR3 region has the DNA TGTGCCAGCAGAGTAGGGGGCGAAAAACTGTTTTTT. The entire variable domain, with the rest obtained from reference TRBV28 and TRBJ1-4, is as follows: DVKVTQSSRYLVKRTGEKVFLECVQDMDHENMFWYRQDPGLGLRLIYFSYDVKMKEKGDIPEGYSVSREKKERFSLILESASTNQTSMYLCASRVGGEKLFFGSGTQLSVL.

DNA for the CDR3: TGCGCCAGCAGCGAACTAGCGGGGGGCGGGGATACGCAGTATTTT. It yields the protein CASSELAGGGDTQYF. This chain links TRBV5-1 with TRBJ2-3; TRBD2 matches 12 bases. V shed 4 bases, J shed 6 bases, and the junction held 6 bases outside the gene matches. There are 15 residues in the CDR3. Looked up from germline, CDR1 is SGHRS and CDR2 is YFSETQ.

The chain employs TRBV3-1 (or the pseudogene TRBV3-2) and TRBJ2-5; the D gene is possibly TRBD2 (7 bases). The CDR3 consists of 17 residues. Per germline, CDR1 LGHDT and CDR2 YNNKEL (reference sequence). V shed 4 bases and J shed 0 bases, with 18 bases lying between them. The CDR3 sequence is CASSPGWAGADQETQYF. The CDR3 nucleotides are TGTGCCAGCAGCCCGGGTTGGGCGGGGGCGGACCAAGAGACCCAGTACTTC.

This clone showed up just once. The chain couples TRBV6-5 to TRBJ1-1; 7 nucleotides align to TRBD1. With 5 bases clipped from V and 5 bases from J, the junction kept 8 bases outside the gene matches. Germline CDR1 and CDR2: MNHEY and SVGAGI. The CDR3 has 14 amino acids. The CDR3 region has the DNA TGTGCCAGCAGTAGGGACAGCTTTAATACTGAAGCTTTCTTT. Its translation is CASSRDSFNTEAFF.

Comment on this clone: Other DNA variants within this sample encode the same CDR3. V is TRBV18 and J is TRBJ1-6; 7 bases align to TRBD1. V was clipped by 3 bases and J by 7 bases; unmatched bases: 3. Germline-derived CDR1 and CDR2 are KGHSH and LQKENI. The CDR3 is 14 amino acids. The CDR3 DNA reads as TGTGCCAGCTCACCCGACAGGGACAATTCACCCCTCCACTTT. The encoded protein is CASSPDRDNSPLHF.

The V gene is TRBV28, the J gene TRBJ1-5, with D maybe TRBD1 (6 bases). V was trimmed by 5 bases and J by 0 bases, leaving 8 bases between them. The CDR3 runs to 14 residues. Germline values: CDR1 MDHEN, CDR2 SYDVKM. The CDR3 DNA follows: TGTGCCAGCAGTCGGGACACTAGCAATCAGCCCCAGCATTTT. Translated, it gives CASSRDTSNQPQHF. Filled out from reference TRBV28 and TRBJ1-5, the complete variable domain reads DVKVTQSSRYLVKRTGEKVFLECVQDMDHENMFWYRQDPGLGLRLIYFSYDVKMKEKGDIPEGYSVSREKKERFSLILESASTNQTSMYLCASSRDTSNQPQHFGDGTRLSIL.

This chain connects TRBV6-5 to TRBJ1-5, with 11 bases identical to TRBD1. Trimming cost V 6 bases and J 6 bases; bases outside gene matches: 4. Germline-derived CDR1 and CDR2 are MNHEY and SVGAGI. This CDR3 has 14 amino acids. CDR3: CASSWTGGPQPQHF. Written as DNA, the CDR3 is TGTGCCAGCAGCTGGACAGGGGGCCCTCAGCCCCAGCATTTT.

The chain links TRBV5-8 to TRBJ1-3; D unresolved. CDR1 and CDR2 (germline): SGHTS, YDEGEE. The CDR3 length is 15 residues. Trimming left V 2 bases short and J 4 bases short, with 13 bases between. In DNA form, the CDR3 reads TGTGCCAGCAGCTTTGGTCGGGGTATCGGAAACACCATATATTTT. Amino acid sequence: CASSFGRGIGNTIYF.

The DNA of the CDR3 is TGTGCCAGCAGTTTAGAACGGTATCTTTTCTCTCTCTCTGGGGCCAACGTCCTGACTTTC. It encodes CASSLERYLFSLSGANVLTF. The V call is TRBV21-1, the J call TRBJ2-6; the D call in the table, TRBD2, was not verified against the DNA. TRBV21-1 is a pseudogene locus. The CDR3 length is 20 residues.

The V call is TRBV5-1, the J call TRBJ2-7; a weak D match, TRBD1 (8 bases). Trimming removed 2 bases at V and 6 bases at J, with 15 bases between. The germline V gene has CDR1 SGHRS and CDR2 YFSETQ. The CDR3 is made up of 14 amino acids. In nucleotides, the CDR3 is TGCGCCAGCAGCTTACAGGGGGGGGAATCCGAGCAGTACTTC. Translation: CASSLQGGESEQYF.

The V call is TRBV28, the J call TRBJ1-1; 10 bases match TRBD1. The CDR3 is 16 amino acids. Trimming at V came to 3 bases and at J to 5 bases, leaving 9 bases not matched to a gene. The V gene's germline CDR1 is MDHEN and CDR2 SYDVKM. The DNA for the CDR3 is TGTGCCAGCAGTTTGGCGGGACAGGGGAGGAGTACTGAAGCTTTCTTT. Translated, it gives CASSLAGQGRSTEAFF.